The 4 T cell receptor beta chains below come from one sample, sequenced in a study of blood T cell repertoires in COVID-19. Assay used: immunoSEQ multiplex PCR; TCRdb lists only in-frame clones, some missing. The sample includes fewer than 200,000 clones, under 90% of them seen just once. The sequenced material came from PBMCs or T cells enriched from blood (not recorded which). The receptor set was obtained from a man aged 45 to 65 who had recovered from COVID-19.

The chain joins TRBV9 to TRBJ2-7; 15 positions agree with TRBD2. The CDR3 contains 18 residues. From germline, CDR1 is SGDLS and CDR2 YYNGEE. After removal of 3 bases from V and 4 bases from J, the junction contained 11 bases not matched to a gene. Here the CDR3 DNA reads TGTGCCAGCAGCGACGGGACTAGCGGGGGGCTAGGGGGATACGAGCAGTACTTC. Its protein product is CASSDGTSGGLGGYEQYF.

The V call is TRBV7-6, the J call TRBJ2-5, with D tentatively TRBD1 (6 bases). The CDR3 length is 15 residues. CDR1 and CDR2 (germline): SGHVS, FNYEAQ. V was pared by 3 bases and J by 5 bases, with 16 bases between. The CDR3 reads CASSFPQGRQETQYF. The DNA for the CDR3 is TGTGCCAGCAGCTTCCCACAGGGTCGGCAGGAGACCCAGTACTTC.

Only a few counts were recorded for this clone. This chain connects TRBV5-1 to TRBJ1-1; weak D call: TRBD1 (5 bases). The CDR3 loop spans 13 amino acids. Deletions cut 0 bases from V and 5 bases from J, with 8 bases between. The germline V gene has CDR1 SGHRS and CDR2 YFSETQ. The CDR3 reads CASSLEQATEAFF. The CDR3 coding sequence is TGCGCCAGCAGCTTGGAACAGGCTACTGAAGCTTTCTTT.

The chain is built from TRBV18 and TRBJ1-4; D may be TRBD1 (6 bases). The length of the CDR3 is 13 residues. CDR1 is KGHSH and CDR2 is LQKENI in the germline V gene. The germline V and J ends were trimmed by 0 bases and 8 bases, with 7 bases remaining between them. The DNA for the CDR3 is TGTGCCAGCTCACCACCGGGACAAGAAAAACTGTTTTTT. Translated, it gives CASSPPGQEKLFF.